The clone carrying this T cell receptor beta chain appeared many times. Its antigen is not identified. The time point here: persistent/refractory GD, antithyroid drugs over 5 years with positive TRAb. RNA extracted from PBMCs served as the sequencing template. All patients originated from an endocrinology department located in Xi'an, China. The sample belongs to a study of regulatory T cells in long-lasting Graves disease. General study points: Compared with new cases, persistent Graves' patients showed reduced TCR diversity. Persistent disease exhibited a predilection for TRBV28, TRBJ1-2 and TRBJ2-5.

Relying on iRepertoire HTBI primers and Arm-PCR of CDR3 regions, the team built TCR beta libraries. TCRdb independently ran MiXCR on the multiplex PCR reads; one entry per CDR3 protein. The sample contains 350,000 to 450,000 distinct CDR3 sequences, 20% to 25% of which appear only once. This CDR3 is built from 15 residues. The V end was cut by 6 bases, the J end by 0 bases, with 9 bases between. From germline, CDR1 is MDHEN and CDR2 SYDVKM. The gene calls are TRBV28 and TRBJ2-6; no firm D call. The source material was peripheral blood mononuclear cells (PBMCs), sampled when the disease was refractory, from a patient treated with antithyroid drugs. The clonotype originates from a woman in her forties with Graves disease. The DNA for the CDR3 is TGTGCCAGCAGAATGCCGAACTCTGGGGCCAACGTCCTGACTTTC. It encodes CASRMPNSGANVLTF.